A single sample is the source of the 10 T cell receptor beta chains below, sequenced in a study of beta chain features in type 1 diabetes. These receptors lack a known antigen. What was sequenced were expressed TCRB transcripts, since all of the isolated RNA had been reverse transcribed. This table comes from immunoSEQ multiplex PCR, and its TCRdb copy is limited to in-frame clones, with some not included. The sample records 130,000 to 150,000 clones, more than 10% being singletons. Study observations and caveats: Moderate yet significant TCRB CDR3 shortening was seen in Type 1 diabetes patients in all four CD4+ subsets.

The sample taken for sequencing was central memory CD4+ T cells from blood. The receptors were gathered from a man aged 18 to 29 with type 1 diabetes.

The sample holds a few counts of this clone. The chain carries TRBV19 and TRBJ1-1; 7 bases line up with TRBD1. Germline-derived CDR1 and CDR2 are LNHDA and SQIVND (reference sequence). The J segment lost 10 bases and the V segment lost 8 bases, leaving 16 bases of the junction unmatched. This CDR3 has 14 amino acids. The CDR3 here is CASLSGTLQGIAFF. In DNA form, the CDR3 reads TGTGCCAGTCTCTCGGGGACTCTACAGGGGATAGCTTTCTTT.

CDR3 bases: TGTGCCAGCTTTCCTATCGGGCGGGGGGCGTCAGATACGCAGTATTTT. It yields the protein CASFPIGRGASDTQYF. The gene calls are TRBV27 and TRBJ2-3; the match to TRBD2 covers 8 bases. V dropped 8 bases and J dropped 4; count of bases not matched to a gene: 14. CDR1 and CDR2 from the germline V gene are MNHEY and SMNVEV (reference sequence). The CDR3 has 16 residues.

As for this clone: Other DNA sequences in this specimen translate into the identical CDR3. The chain joins TRBV2 to TRBJ1-5; D gene ambiguous. This CDR3 comprises 14 residues. V lost 2 bases and J lost 0, with 5 bases in between. Germline V gene data show CDR1 as SNHLY and CDR2 as FYNNEI. In DNA form, the CDR3 reads TGTGCCAGCAGTGAAATCCCTAGCAATCAGCCCCAGCATTTT. Protein: CASSEIPSNQPQHF.

CDR3 DNA sequence: TGTGCCAGCAGCCCTCGGGGGGCGGGCGTCACAGATACGCAGTATTTT. Protein sequence: CASSPRGAGVTDTQYF. The chain links TRBV7-2 to TRBJ2-3; perhaps TRBD2 as D (7 bases). Germline loops: CDR1 SGHTA, CDR2 FQGNSA. The CDR3 has 16 amino acids. Trimming stripped 5 bases from V and 2 bases from J, with 17 bases between.

This clone was observed at least ten times. The chain recombines TRBV29-1 with TRBJ2-3, with D perhaps matching TRBD2 (7 bases). The CDR3 runs 14 residues. Between the trimmed V and J ends, which lost 6 bases and 9 bases, there was a span of 22 bases. From germline, CDR1 is SQVTM and CDR2 ANQGSEA. This CDR3 is CSVTPGGPSETQYF. The CDR3 coding sequence is TGCAGCGTGACCCCCGGGGGGCCCTCCGAAACGCAGTATTTT.

The table lists this clone with a few counts. Here the CDR3 DNA reads TGTGCCAGCAGCCGGCCGGGCCATCGGAACACTGAAGCTTTCTTT. Translated, it gives CASSRPGHRNTEAFF. This chain links TRBV14 with TRBJ1-1, with unresolved D. The germline V and J ends were trimmed by 4 bases and 1 base, with 13 bases remaining between them. CDR3 length: 15 amino acids. Germline CDR1 is SGHDN and CDR2 is FVKESK.

A few counts support this clone. The chain carries TRBV4-2 and TRBJ1-1; D ambiguous. Trimming took off 0 bases at V and 3 bases at J, with 2 bases between the two ends. CDR3 length: 12 residues. The germline V gene has CDR1 LGHNA and CDR2 YNFKEQ. DNA of the CDR3: TGTGCCAGCAGCCAAGAGTACACTGAAGCTTTCTTT. This encodes CASSQEYTEAFF.

This clone occurred a few times. The gene calls are TRBV18 and TRBJ2-5; TRBD1 is a possible D gene (5 bases). The ends were cut back, 2 bases at V and 3 bases at J, with 7 bases in the middle. The CDR3 is made up of 13 amino acids. CDR1 and CDR2 from the germline V gene are KGHSH and LQKENI. DNA of the CDR3: TGTGCCAGCTCACCAGACAGAAAAGAGACCCAGTACTTC. Protein: CASSPDRKETQYF.

This clone occurred once. This CDR3 reads CASSIWGATRDEQFF. The CDR3 DNA follows: TGTGCCAGTAGTATCTGGGGGGCCACTAGGGATGAGCAGTTCTTC. This chain joins TRBV19 and TRBJ2-1; TRBD1 or TRBD2 may be the D gene (6 bases each). This CDR3 spans 15 amino acids. Germline loops: CDR1 LNHDA, CDR2 SQIVND (reference sequence). V gave up 3 bases and J gave up 8 bases, with 17 bases separating them.

This clone was found a few times. V usage is TRBV28 and J usage is TRBJ1-1; TRBD1 matches at 8 bases. Trimming took 3 bases from V and 11 from J; bases not matched to a gene: 11. Germline-derived CDR1 and CDR2 are MDHEN and SYDVKM. The CDR3 is 14 residues long. CDR3 region: CASSLKAGGFRAFF. The CDR3 DNA sequence: TGTGCCAGCAGTTTGAAGGCAGGGGGCTTTAGGGCTTTCTTT.